This T cell receptor (beta chain) was identified in a study of blood T cell repertoires in COVID-19. Trimming cost V 1 base and J 4 bases, with 10 bases left between them. This CDR3 is built from 15 residues. Germline V gene data show CDR1 as SGHAT and CDR2 as FQNNGV. TCRdb's table, derived via immunoSEQ multiplex PCR, lists solely in-frame clones and lacks some. The sample includes 250,000 to 400,000 clones, 85% to 90% seen only once; the top ten take 2.9%. The sequenced sample consisted of peripheral blood. This clonotype was obtained from a woman in her 30s with COVID-19, enrolled during active disease. The V call is TRBV11-2, the J call TRBJ2-2, with D hard to call. The CDR3: CASSLVIDPTGELFF. The CDR3 nucleotides read TGTGCCAGCAGCTTAGTCATAGATCCCACCGGGGAGCTGTTTTTT. The variable domain in full, completed from reference TRBV11-2 and TRBJ2-2, reads EAGVAQSPRYKIIEKRQSVAFWCNPISGHATLYWYQQILGQGPKLLIQFQNNGVVDDSQLPKDRFSAERLKGVDSTLKIQPAKLEDSAVYLCASSLVIDPTGELFFGEGSRLTVL.